This TCR beta chain is from a study of Tregs in tolerant kidney transplant recipients. Method: immunoSEQ multiplex PCR; TCRdb's copy keeps in-frame clones and lacks some. Among some 69,000 clones listed, around 84% were seen once. With regard to this clone: Its antigen is currently unknown.

Points from the study as a whole: Few patients were studied, so findings need validation in larger groups. Biological reproducibility was not directly addressed in this study.

From germline, CDR1 is KGHSH and CDR2 LQKENI. V was pared by 2 bases and J by 4 bases, with 9 bases between. This CDR3 is 13 amino acids long. CD4+CD25+CD127- Tregs, CD4+CD25- non-Tregs, CD4 and CD8 cells were sorted. The sequenced material came from CD4+ T cells from blood. The receptor comes from a human donor in good health. The chain couples TRBV18 to TRBJ2-7; tentatively, D is TRBD1 (5 bases). CDR3 nucleotide sequence: TGTGCCAGCTCACCAATAGGGGTATACGAGCAGTACTTC. Protein: CASSPIGVYEQYF.